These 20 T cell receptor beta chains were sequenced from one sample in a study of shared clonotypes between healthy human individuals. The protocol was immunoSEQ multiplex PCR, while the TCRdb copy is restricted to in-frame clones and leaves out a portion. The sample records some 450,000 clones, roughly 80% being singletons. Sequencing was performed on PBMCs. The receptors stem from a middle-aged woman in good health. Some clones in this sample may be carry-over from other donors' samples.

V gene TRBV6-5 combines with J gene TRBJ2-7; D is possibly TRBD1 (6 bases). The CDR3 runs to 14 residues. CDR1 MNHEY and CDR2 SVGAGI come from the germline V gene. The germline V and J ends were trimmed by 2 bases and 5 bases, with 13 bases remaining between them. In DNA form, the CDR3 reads TGTGCCAGCAGTTACCGGGACACCCGGGACGAGCAGTACTTC. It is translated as CASSYRDTRDEQYF.

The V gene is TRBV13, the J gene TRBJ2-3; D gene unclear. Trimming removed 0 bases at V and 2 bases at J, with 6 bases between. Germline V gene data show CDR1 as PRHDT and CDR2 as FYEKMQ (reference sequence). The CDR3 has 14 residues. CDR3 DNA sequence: TGTGCCAGCAGCTTAGGCGCATTCACAGATACGCAGTATTTT. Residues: CASSLGAFTDTQYF.

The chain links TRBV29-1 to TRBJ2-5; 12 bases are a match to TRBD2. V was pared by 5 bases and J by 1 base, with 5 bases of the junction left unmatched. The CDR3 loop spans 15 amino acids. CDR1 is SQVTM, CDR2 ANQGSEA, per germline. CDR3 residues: CSVTTSGRVQETQYF. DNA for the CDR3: TGCAGCGTTACGACTAGCGGGAGAGTCCAAGAGACCCAGTACTTC. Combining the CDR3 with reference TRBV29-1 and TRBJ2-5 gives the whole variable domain SAVISQKPSRDICQRGTSLTIQCQVDSQVTMMFWYRQQPGQSLTLIATANQGSEATYESGFVIDKFPISRPNLTFSTLTVSNMSPEDSSIYLCSVTTSGRVQETQYFGPGTRLLVL.

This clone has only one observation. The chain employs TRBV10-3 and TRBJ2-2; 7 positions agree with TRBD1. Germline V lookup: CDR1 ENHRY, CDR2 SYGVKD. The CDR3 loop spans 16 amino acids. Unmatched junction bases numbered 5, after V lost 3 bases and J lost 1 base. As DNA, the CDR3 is TGTGCCATCAGTGAACGGGGACAGAGGAACACCGGGGAGCTGTTTTTT. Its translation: CAISERGQRNTGELFF.

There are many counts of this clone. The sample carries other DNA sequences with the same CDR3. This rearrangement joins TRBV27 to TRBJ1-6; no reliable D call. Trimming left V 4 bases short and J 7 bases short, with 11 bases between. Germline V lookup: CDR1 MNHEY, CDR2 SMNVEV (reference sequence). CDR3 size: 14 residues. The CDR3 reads CASSYRQRNSPLHF. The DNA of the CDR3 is TGTGCCAGCAGTTATAGGCAGCGCAATTCACCCCTCCACTTT.

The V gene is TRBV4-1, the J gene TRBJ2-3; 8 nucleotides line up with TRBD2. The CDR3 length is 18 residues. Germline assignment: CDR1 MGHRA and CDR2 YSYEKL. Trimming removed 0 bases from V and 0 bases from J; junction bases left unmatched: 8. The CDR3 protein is CASSQDPISGTSTDTQYF. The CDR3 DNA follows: TGCGCCAGCAGCCAAGACCCTATTAGCGGGACTAGCACAGATACGCAGTATTTT.

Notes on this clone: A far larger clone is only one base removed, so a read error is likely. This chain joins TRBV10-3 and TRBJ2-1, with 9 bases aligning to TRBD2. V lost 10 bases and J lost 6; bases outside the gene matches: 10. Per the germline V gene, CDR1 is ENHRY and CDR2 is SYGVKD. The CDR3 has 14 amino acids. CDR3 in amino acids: CATSGTSLGNEQFF. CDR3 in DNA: TGTGCCACCAGCGGGACTAGCCTGGGCAATGAGCAGTTCTTC.

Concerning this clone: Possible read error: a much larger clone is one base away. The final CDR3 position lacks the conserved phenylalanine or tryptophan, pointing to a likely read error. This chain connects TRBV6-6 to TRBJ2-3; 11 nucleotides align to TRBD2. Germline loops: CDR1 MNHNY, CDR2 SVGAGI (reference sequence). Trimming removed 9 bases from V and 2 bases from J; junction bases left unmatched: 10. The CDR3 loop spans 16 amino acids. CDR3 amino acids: CARPTSGKTDTDTQYS. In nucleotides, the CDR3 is TGTGCCAGACCGACTAGCGGGAAAACCGACACAGATACGCAGTATTCT.

The CDR3, as DNA: TGCAGCGTAGGGACAGGGGTGGTCAGTGAGCAGTTCTTC. This translates into CSVGTGVVSEQFF. The chain is built from TRBV29-1 and TRBJ2-1; 10 nucleotides agree with TRBD1. The CDR3 extends over 13 amino acids. V dropped 6 bases and J dropped 9; count of bases not matched to a gene: 8. Germline CDR1 SQVTM, CDR2 ANQGSEA.

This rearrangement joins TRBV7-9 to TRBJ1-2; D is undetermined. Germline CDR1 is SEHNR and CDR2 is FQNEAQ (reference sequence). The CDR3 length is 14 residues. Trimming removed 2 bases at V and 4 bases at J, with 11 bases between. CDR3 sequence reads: CASSLSAGSYGYTF. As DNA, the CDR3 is TGTGCCAGCAGCTTATCGGCCGGATCCTATGGCTACACCTTC.

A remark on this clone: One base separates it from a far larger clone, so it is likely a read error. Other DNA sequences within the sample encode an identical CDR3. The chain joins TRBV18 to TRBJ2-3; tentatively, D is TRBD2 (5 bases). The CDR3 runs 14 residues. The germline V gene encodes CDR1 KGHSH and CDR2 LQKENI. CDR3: CASSPTSSTDTQYF. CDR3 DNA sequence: TGTGCCAGCTCACCAACTAGTTCCACAGATACGCAGTACTTT.

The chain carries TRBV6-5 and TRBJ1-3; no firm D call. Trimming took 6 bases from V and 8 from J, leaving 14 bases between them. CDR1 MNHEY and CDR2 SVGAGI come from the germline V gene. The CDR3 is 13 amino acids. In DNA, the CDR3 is TGTGCCAGCAGCCCGGGCGGGCTAGACACCATATATTTT. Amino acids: CASSPGGLDTIYF.

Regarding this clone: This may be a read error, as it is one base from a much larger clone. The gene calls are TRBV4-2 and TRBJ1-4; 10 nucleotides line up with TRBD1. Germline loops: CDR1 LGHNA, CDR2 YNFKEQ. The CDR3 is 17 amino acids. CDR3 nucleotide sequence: TGTGCCAGCAGCCGGGGACAGGGGCGGGGAAGAAGTGAAAAACCGTTTTTT. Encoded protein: CASSRGQGRGRSEKPFF.

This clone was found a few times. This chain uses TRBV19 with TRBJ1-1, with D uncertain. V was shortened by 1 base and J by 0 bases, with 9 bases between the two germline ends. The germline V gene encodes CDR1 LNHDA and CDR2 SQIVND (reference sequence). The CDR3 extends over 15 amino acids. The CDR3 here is CASSIGDPMNTEAFF. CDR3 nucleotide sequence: TGTGCCAGTAGTATAGGGGATCCCATGAACACTGAAGCTTTCTTT. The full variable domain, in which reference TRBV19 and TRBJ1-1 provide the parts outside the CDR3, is DGGITQSPKYLFRKEGQNVTLSCEQNLNHDAMYWYRQDPGQGLRLIYYSQIVNDFQKGDIAEGYSVSREKKESFPLTVTSAQKNPTAFYLCASSIGDPMNTEAFFGQGTRLTVV.

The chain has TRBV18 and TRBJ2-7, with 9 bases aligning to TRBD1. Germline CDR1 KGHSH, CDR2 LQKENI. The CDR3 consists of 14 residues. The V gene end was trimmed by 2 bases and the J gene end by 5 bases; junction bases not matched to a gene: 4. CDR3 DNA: TGTGCCAGCTCACCAGGGACAGGGTGGGACGAGCAGTACTTC. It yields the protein CASSPGTGWDEQYF.

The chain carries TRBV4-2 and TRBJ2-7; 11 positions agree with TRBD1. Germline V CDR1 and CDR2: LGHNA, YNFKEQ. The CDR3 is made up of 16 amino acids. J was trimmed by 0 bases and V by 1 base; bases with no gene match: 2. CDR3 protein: CASSQVGTGGSYEQYF. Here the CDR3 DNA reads TGTGCCAGCAGCCAAGTCGGGACAGGGGGCTCCTACGAGCAGTACTTC.

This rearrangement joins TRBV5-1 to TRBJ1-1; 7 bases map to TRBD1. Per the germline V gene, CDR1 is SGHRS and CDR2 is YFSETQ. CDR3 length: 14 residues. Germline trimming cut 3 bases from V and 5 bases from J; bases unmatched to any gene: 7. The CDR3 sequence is CASSSGDRATEAFF. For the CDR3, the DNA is TGCGCCAGCAGCTCCGGTGACAGGGCAACTGAAGCTTTCTTT.

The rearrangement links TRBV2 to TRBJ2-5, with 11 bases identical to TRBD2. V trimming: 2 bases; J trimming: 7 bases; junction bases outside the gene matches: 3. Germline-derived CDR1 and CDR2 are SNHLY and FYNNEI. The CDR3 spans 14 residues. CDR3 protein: CASSELAGGGTQYF. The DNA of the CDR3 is TGTGCCAGCAGTGAATTAGCGGGAGGGGGGACCCAGTACTTC.

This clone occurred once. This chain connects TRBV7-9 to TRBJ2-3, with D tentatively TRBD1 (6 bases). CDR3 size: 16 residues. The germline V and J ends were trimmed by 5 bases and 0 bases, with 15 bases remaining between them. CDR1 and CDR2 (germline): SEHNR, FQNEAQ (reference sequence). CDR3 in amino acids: CASSLLQGQSTDTQYF. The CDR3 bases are TGTGCCAGCAGCCTCTTGCAGGGGCAGAGCACAGATACGCAGTATTTT.

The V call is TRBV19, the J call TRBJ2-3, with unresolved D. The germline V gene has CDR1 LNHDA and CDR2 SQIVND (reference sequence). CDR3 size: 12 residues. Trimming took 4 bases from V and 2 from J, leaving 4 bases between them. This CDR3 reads CASSRYTDTQYF. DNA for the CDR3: TGTGCCAGTAGTAGGTACACAGATACGCAGTATTTT.